One and the same sample provided the 17 T cell receptor beta chains below, sequenced in a study of cytomegalovirus exposure and HLA in healthy donors. Researchers ran the PCR with 60 Vbeta and 13 Jbeta primers. Produced via immunoSEQ multiplex PCR; TCRdb's table is partial and in-frame only. The repertoire holds around 100,000 clones, with about 70% as singletons. Sequencing was carried out using PBMCs. The receptors were sampled from a woman in her thirties in good health and CMV-seronegative.

This chain links TRBV5-4 with TRBJ2-1; D might be TRBD1 (6 bases). V lost 4 bases and J lost 12, with 26 bases in between. The CDR3 contains 16 residues. Germline CDR1 reads SGHNT; CDR2 reads YYREEE (reference sequence). CDR3 DNA: TGTGCCAGCAGCCCAGAAGGGGGATACGGAAAAAGGACGCAGTTCTTC. Translating gives CASSPEGGYGKRTQFF.

J is TRBJ1-1 and V is TRBV29-1; 7 bases match TRBD1. V was pared by 5 bases and J by 1 base, with 4 bases of the junction left unmatched. The CDR3 sequence is 13 residues long. Germline CDR1 is SQVTM and CDR2 is ANQGSEA. DNA for the CDR3: TGCAGCGTTTCAGGGACAGCGAACACTGAAGCTTTCTTT. Protein sequence: CSVSGTANTEAFF. Full variable domain (missing parts from reference TRBV29-1 and TRBJ1-1): SAVISQKPSRDICQRGTSLTIQCQVDSQVTMMFWYRQQPGQSLTLIATANQGSEATYESGFVIDKFPISRPNLTFSTLTVSNMSPEDSSIYLCSVSGTANTEAFFGQGTRLTVV.

The genes are TRBV4-3 and TRBJ1-6, with D possibly TRBD1 on 6 matching bases. The CDR3 has 20 residues. Germline V gene lookup returns CDR1 LGHNA and CDR2 YSLEER. V was shortened by 3 bases and J by 9 bases, with 30 bases between the two germline ends. The CDR3 loop reads CASSQVYQAGDRRRVSPLHF. The CDR3 DNA sequence: TGCGCCAGCAGCCAGGTCTATCAGGCAGGGGACCGGCGCAGGGTTTCACCCCTCCACTTT.

V usage is TRBV2 and J usage is TRBJ1-4, with 7 positions matching TRBD1. With 4 bases clipped from V and 6 bases from J, the junction kept 5 bases outside the gene matches. CDR1 and CDR2 (germline): SNHLY, FYNNEI. CDR3 size: 14 residues. CDR3 in DNA: TGTGCCAGCAGTGCTGACAGGGTACATGAAAAACTGTTTTTT. This codes for CASSADRVHEKLFF.

This chain links TRBV27 with TRBJ1-2; D ambiguous. Germline V gene data show CDR1 as MNHEY and CDR2 as SMNVEV (reference sequence). The CDR3 runs 14 residues. V lost 3 bases to trimming and J lost 8 bases, with 16 bases between them. The CDR3 sequence is CASSFKGERGGYTF. The CDR3, as DNA: TGTGCCAGCAGTTTTAAAGGAGAAAGAGGGGGCTACACCTTC.

The chain is built from TRBV13 and TRBJ1-4; D is perhaps TRBD1 (6 bases). Trimming removed 6 bases from V and 4 bases from J, with 15 bases in between. This CDR3 is 15 amino acids long. CDR1 is PRHDT and CDR2 is FYEKMQ in the germline V gene (reference sequence). The chain's CDR3 is CASRSQGTGNEKLFF. Here the CDR3 DNA reads TGTGCCAGCAGGAGCCAGGGGACGGGTAATGAAAAACTGTTTTTT.

The chain couples TRBV4-1 to TRBJ1-2; the D is unclear. Trimming shortened V by 0 bases and J by 8 bases, and 16 bases separated the two germline ends. CDR1 and CDR2 from the germline V gene are MGHRA and YSYEKL. This CDR3 contains 15 residues. The CDR3 loop is CASSQDAYDLKGYTF. The CDR3 DNA follows: TGCGCCAGCAGCCAAGATGCATATGACTTAAAGGGCTACACCTTC.

The gene calls are TRBV5-1 and TRBJ1-2, with D possibly TRBD1 on 6 matching bases. V lost 2 bases and J lost 4, with 12 bases in between. CDR3 size: 14 residues. Germline CDR1 and CDR2: SGHRS and YFSETQ. The CDR3 sequence: CASSLGQPSYGYTF. The CDR3 region has the DNA TGCGCCAGCAGCTTAGGACAGCCGTCCTATGGCTACACCTTC.

CDR3 in amino acids: CASSVDRDMPLTTYGYTF. CDR3 sequence (DNA): TGTGCCAGCAGCGTAGACCGGGACATGCCACTAACAACCTATGGCTACACCTTC. The chain recombines TRBV9 with TRBJ1-2, with D possibly TRBD1 on 6 matching bases. CDR1 and CDR2 from the germline V gene are SGDLS and YYNGEE. This CDR3 is 18 amino acids long. The V and J ends lost 0 bases and 4 bases respectively, with 22 bases between them.

The V call is TRBV11-3, the J call TRBJ2-7; D possibly corresponds to TRBD2 (6 bases). Between the trimmed V and J ends, which lost 3 bases and 2 bases, there was a span of 14 bases. CDR3 size: 15 residues. In germline, CDR1 is SGHNT, CDR2 YENEEA. CDR3 nucleotide sequence: TGTGCCAGCAGCTTGGGTGGGGAGGTCGCCTACGAGCAGTACTTC. This gives the protein CASSLGGEVAYEQYF.

The J gene is TRBJ2-7, the V gene TRBV7-9, with 7 bases identical to TRBD1. CDR1 is SEHNR, CDR2 FQNEAQ, per germline (reference sequence). The CDR3 is 14 amino acids. Trimming removed 2 bases from V and 7 bases from J; junction bases left unmatched: 8. The CDR3 region is CASSLSAGGREQYF. In nucleotides, the CDR3 is TGTGCCAGCAGCTTATCTGCAGGGGGACGGGAGCAGTACTTC.

This rearrangement joins TRBV6-1 to TRBJ1-1; 8 bases are shared with TRBD1. The CDR3 has 17 amino acids. Germline-derived CDR1 and CDR2 are MNHNS and SASEGT. V shed 5 bases, J shed 0 bases, and the junction held 11 bases outside the gene matches. Written as DNA, the CDR3 is TGTGCCAGCAGTCAAGACAGGGGATGGAGTTTGAACACTGAAGCTTTCTTT. It yields the protein CASSQDRGWSLNTEAFF.

The rearrangement uses TRBV25-1 and TRBJ2-1; D possibly corresponds to TRBD1 (7 bases). The V end lost 1 base, the J end lost 1 base, and 17 bases lay between the germline ends. The CDR3 is made up of 18 amino acids. CDR1 is MGHDK and CDR2 is SYGVNS in the germline V gene. CDR3 protein: CASSESRGPGGSYNEQFF. The CDR3 DNA reads as TGTGCCAGCAGTGAATCTCGGGGGCCAGGGGGATCCTACAATGAGCAGTTCTTC.

This chain uses TRBV28 with TRBJ2-2; weak D call: TRBD1 (5 bases). V was shortened by 1 base and J by 3 bases, with 9 bases between the two germline ends. This CDR3 has 15 amino acids. The germline gives CDR1 MDHEN, CDR2 SYDVKM. CDR3 in DNA: TGTGCCAGCAGTTTATATGCAGGGTACACCGGGGAGCTGTTTTTT. Its protein product is CASSLYAGYTGELFF. Supplemented by reference TRBV28 and TRBJ2-2, the full variable domain reads DVKVTQSSRYLVKRTGEKVFLECVQDMDHENMFWYRQDPGLGLRLIYFSYDVKMKEKGDIPEGYSVSREKKERFSLILESASTNQTSMYLCASSLYAGYTGELFFGEGSRLTVL.

This chain uses TRBV2 with TRBJ1-5; D is perhaps TRBD1 (6 bases). The V end lost 8 bases, the J end lost 1 base, and 15 bases lay between the germline ends. This CDR3 contains 15 residues. In germline, CDR1 is SNHLY, CDR2 FYNNEI. The CDR3 DNA is TGTGCCAGCCAAGGGGAGGGGGGGAGCAATCAGCCCCAGCATTTT. It translates to CASQGEGGSNQPQHF.

The chain is built from TRBV4-1 and TRBJ1-2, with TRBD1 matching 8 bases. CDR3 size: 17 residues. Looked up from germline, CDR1 is MGHRA and CDR2 is YSYEKL. The ends lost 0 bases at V and 3 bases at J; junction bases unmatched: 9. CDR3 sequence reads: CASSQDRTGYEDYGYTF. DNA for the CDR3: TGCGCCAGCAGCCAAGATCGGACAGGGTATGAGGACTATGGCTACACCTTC.

The rearrangement links TRBV9 to TRBJ1-1; D gene ambiguous. The germline V gene has CDR1 SGDLS and CDR2 YYNGEE. CDR3 size: 14 residues. The V gene lost 3 bases and the J gene lost 1 base, with 10 bases spanning the gap. Here the CDR3 reads CASSETTANTEAFF. In DNA form, the CDR3 reads TGTGCCAGCAGCGAGACTACAGCGAACACTGAAGCTTTCTTT.